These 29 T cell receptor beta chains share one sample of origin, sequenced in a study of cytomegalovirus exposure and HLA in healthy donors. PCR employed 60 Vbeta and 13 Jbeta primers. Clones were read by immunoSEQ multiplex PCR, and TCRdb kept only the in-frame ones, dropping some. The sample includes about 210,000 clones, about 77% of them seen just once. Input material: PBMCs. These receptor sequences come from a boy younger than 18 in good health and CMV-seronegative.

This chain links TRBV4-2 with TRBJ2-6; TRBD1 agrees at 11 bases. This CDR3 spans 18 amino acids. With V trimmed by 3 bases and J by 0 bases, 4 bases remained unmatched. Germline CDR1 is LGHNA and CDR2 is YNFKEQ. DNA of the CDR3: TGTGCCAGCAGCCATCTCGGGACAGGGGGCTCTGGGGCCAACGTCCTGACTTTC. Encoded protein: CASSHLGTGGSGANVLTF.

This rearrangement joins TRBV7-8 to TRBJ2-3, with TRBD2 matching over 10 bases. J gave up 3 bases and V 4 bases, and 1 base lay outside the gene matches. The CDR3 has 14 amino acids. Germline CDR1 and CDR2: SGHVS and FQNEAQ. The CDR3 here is CASSSGLATDTQYF. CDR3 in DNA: TGTGCCAGCAGCTCGGGACTAGCGACAGATACGCAGTATTTT.

The CDR3 coding sequence is TGTGCCAGCAGCCACGATCCGGGACTAGCGGCGAACACCGGGGAGCTGTTTTTT. This translates into CASSHDPGLAANTGELFF. The chain carries TRBV9 and TRBJ2-2; 11 bases are a match to TRBD2. V gave up 4 bases and J gave up 0 bases; unmatched junction bases: 8. Germline CDR1 and CDR2: SGDLS and YYNGEE. CDR3 length: 18 residues.

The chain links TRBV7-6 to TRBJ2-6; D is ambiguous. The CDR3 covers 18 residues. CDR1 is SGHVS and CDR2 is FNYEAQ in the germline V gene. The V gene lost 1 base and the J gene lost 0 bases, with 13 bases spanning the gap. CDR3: CASSLVIAESSGANVLTF. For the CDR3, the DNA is TGTGCCAGCAGCTTAGTCATAGCAGAGAGCTCTGGGGCCAACGTCCTGACTTTC.

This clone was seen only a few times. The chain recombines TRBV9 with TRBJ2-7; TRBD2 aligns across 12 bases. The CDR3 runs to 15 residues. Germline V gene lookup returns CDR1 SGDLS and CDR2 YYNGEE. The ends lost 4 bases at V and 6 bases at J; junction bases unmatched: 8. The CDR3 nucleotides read TGTGCCAGCAGCCTGCGACTAGCGGGAGATCGCGAGCAGTACTTC. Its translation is CASSLRLAGDREQYF.

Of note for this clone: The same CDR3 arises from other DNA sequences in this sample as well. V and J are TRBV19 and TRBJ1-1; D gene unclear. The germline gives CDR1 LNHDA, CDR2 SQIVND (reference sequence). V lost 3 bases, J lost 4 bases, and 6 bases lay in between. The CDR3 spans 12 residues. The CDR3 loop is CASSMRVTEAFF. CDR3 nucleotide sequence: TGTGCCAGTAGTATGAGGGTCACTGAAGCTTTCTTT.

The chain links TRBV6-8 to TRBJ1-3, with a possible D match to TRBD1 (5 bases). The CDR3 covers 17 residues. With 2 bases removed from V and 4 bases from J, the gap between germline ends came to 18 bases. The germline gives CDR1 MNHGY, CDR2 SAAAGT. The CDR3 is CASSYPLRGRVGNTIYF. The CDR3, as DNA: TGTGCCAGCAGTTACCCTTTAAGGGGAAGGGTAGGAAACACCATATATTTT.

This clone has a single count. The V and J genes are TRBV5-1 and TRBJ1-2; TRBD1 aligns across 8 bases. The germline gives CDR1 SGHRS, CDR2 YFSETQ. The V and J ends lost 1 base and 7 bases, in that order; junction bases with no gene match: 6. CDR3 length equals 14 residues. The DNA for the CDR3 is TGCGCCAGCAGCTTGCAGGGGGCGGAGCGTGGCTACACCTTC. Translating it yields CASSLQGAERGYTF.

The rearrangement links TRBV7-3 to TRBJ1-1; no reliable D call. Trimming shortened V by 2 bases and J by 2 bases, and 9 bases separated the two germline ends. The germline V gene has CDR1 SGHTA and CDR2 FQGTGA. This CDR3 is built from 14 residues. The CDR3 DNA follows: TGTGCCAGCAGCTTAGGTTCGGGAAACACTGAAGCTTTCTTT. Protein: CASSLGSGNTEAFF.

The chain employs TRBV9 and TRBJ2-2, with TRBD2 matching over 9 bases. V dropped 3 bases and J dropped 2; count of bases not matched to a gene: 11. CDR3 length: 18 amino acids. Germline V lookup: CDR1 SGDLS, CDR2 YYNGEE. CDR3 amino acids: CASSAGPQRGDNTGELFF. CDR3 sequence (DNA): TGTGCCAGCAGCGCCGGACCCCAGCGGGGGGATAACACCGGGGAGCTGTTTTTT.

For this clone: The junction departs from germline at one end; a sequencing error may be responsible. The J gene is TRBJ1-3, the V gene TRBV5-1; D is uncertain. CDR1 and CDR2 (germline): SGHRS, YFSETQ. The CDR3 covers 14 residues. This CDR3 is CASSSGMGGDTIYF. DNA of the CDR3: TGCGCCAGCAGCTCGGGAATGGGTGGAGACACCATATATTTT.

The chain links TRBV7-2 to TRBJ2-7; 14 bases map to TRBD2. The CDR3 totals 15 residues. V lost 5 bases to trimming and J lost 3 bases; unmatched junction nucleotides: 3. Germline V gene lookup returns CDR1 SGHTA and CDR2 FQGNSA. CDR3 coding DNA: TGTGCCAGCAGCCGCGGGACTAGCGGGAGCTACGAGCAGTACTTC. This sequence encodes CASSRGTSGSYEQYF.

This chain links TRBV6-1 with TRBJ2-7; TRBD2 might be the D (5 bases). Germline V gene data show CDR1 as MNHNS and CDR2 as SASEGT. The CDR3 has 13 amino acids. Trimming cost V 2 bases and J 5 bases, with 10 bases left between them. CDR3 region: CASSEIIGDEQYF. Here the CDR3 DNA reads TGTGCCAGCAGTGAAATAATCGGGGACGAGCAGTACTTC.

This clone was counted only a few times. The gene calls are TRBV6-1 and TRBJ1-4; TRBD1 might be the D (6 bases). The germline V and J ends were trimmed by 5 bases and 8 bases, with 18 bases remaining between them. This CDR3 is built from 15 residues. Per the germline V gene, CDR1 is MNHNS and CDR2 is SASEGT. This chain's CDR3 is CASSLRSGTKEKLFF. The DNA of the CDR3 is TGTGCCAGCAGTCTAAGATCCGGGACAAAAGAAAAACTGTTTTTT.

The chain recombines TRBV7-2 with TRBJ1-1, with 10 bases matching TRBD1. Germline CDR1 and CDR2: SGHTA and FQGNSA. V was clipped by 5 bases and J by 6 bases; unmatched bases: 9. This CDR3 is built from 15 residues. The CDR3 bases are TGTGCCAGCAGCGACCGACAGGGGGCGAGCGCTGAAGCTTTCTTT. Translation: CASSDRQGASAEAFF.

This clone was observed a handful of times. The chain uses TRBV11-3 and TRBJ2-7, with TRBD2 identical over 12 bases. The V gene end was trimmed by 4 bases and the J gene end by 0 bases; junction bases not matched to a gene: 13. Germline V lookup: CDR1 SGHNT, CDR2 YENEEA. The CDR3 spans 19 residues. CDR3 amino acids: CASSYGGLAGGARSYEQYF. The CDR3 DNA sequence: TGTGCCAGCAGCTACGGGGGACTAGCGGGCGGGGCCCGCTCCTACGAGCAGTACTTC. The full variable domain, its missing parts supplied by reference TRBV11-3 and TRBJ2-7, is EAGVVQSPRYKIIEKKQPVAFWCNPISGHNTLYWYLQNLGQGPELLIRYENEEAVDDSQLPKDRFSAERLKGVDSTLKIQPAELGDSAVYLCASSYGGLAGGARSYEQYFGPGTRLTVT.

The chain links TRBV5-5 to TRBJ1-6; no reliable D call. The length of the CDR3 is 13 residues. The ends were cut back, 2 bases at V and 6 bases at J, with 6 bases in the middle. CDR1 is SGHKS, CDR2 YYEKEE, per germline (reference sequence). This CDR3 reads CASSFSVNSPLHF. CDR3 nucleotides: TGTGCCAGCAGCTTTTCCGTTAATTCACCCCTCCACTTT.

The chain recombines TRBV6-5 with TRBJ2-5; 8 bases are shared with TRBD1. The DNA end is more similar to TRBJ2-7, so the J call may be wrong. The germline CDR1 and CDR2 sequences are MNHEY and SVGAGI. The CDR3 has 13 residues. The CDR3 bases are TGTGCCAGCAGTTTGGACAGGGAGTACGAGCAGTACTTC. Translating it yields CASSLDREYEQYF.

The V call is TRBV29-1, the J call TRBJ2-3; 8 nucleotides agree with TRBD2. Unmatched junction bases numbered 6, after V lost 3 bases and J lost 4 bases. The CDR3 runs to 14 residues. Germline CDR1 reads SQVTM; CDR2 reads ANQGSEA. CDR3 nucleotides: TGCAGCGTTGATCTTCCCGGGGGGGCAGATACGCAGTATTTT. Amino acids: CSVDLPGGADTQYF.

The CDR3 loop is CASSPYSEGKLFF. CDR3 DNA sequence: TGTGCCAGCTCACCATACTCGGAGGGAAAACTGTTTTTT. The chain carries TRBV18 and TRBJ1-4, with D unresolved. Per germline, CDR1 KGHSH and CDR2 LQKENI. Trimming shortened V by 2 bases and J by 10 bases, and 11 bases separated the two germline ends. The CDR3 spans 13 residues.

The CDR3 is CASRLAGGAYNEQFF. The DNA for the CDR3 is TGTGCCAGTAGATTAGCGGGGGGGGCCTACAATGAGCAGTTCTTC. The V call is TRBV19, the J call TRBJ2-1; the match to TRBD2 covers 11 bases. Germline CDR1 LNHDA, CDR2 SQIVND (reference sequence). V shed 6 bases, J shed 2 bases, and the junction held 3 bases outside the gene matches. CDR3 length: 15 amino acids.

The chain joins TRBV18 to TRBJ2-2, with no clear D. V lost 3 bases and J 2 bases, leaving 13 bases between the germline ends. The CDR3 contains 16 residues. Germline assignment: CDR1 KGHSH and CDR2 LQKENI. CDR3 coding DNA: TGTGCCAGCTCACCCAGGCAGGCCTCCAACACCGGGGAGCTGTTTTTT. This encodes CASSPRQASNTGELFF. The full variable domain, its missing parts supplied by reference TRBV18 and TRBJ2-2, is NAGVMQNPRHLVRRRGQEARLRCSPMKGHSHVYWYRQLPEEGLKFMVYLQKENIIDESGMPKERFSAEFPKEGPSILRIQQVVRGDSAAYFCASSPRQASNTGELFFGEGSRLTVL.

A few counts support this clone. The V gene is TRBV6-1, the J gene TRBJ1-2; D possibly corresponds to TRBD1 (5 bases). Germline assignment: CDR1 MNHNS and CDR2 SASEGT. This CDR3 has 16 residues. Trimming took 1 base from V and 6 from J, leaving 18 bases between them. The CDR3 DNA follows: TGTGCCAGCAGTGAAGGGGCCAGGAGAGGAGGGGATGGCTACACCTTC. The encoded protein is CASSEGARRGGDGYTF.

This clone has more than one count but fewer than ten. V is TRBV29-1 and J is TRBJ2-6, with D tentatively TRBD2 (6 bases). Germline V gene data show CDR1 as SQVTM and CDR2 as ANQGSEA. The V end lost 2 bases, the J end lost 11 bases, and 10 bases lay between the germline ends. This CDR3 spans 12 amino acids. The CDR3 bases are TGCAGCGTTGAAAGGGACTCCCACGTCCTGACTTTC. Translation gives CSVERDSHVLTF.

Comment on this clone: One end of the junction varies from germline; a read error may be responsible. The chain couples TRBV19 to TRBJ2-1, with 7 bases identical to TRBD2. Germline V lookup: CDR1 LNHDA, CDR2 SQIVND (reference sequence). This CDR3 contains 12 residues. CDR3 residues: CASAGYNNEQFF. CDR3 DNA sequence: TGCGCGTCAGCGGGGTACAATAATGAGCAGTTCTTC.

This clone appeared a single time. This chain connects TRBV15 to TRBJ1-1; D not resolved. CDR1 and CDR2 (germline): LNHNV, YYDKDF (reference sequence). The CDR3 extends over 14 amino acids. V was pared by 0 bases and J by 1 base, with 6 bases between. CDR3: CATSRERRNTEAFF. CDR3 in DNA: TGTGCCACCAGCAGAGAACGTAGGAACACTGAAGCTTTCTTT.

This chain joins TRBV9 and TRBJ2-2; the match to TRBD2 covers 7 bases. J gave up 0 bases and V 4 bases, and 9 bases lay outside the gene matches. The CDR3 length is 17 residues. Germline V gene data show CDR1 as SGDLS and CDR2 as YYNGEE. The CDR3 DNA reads TGTGCCAGCAGCTACACATTGAGCGGGGCGAACACCGGGGAGCTGTTTTTT. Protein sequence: CASSYTLSGANTGELFF. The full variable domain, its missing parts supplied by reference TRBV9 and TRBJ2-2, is DSGVTQTPKHLITATGQRVTLRCSPRSGDLSVYWYQQSLDQGLQFLIQYYNGEERAKGNILERFSAQQFPDLHSELNLSSLELGDSALYFCASSYTLSGANTGELFFGEGSRLTVL.

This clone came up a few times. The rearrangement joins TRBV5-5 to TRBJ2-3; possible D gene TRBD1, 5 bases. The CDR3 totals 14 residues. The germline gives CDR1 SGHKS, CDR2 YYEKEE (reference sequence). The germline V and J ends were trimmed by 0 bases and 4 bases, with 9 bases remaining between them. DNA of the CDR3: TGTGCCAGCAGCTTGGCCCAGGGTTCAGATACGCAGTATTTT. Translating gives CASSLAQGSDTQYF.

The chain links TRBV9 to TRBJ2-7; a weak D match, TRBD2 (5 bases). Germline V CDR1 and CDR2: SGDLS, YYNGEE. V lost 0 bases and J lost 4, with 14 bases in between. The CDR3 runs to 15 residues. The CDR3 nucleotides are TGTGCCAGCAGCGTAGGCCTAGCAGACGTTTACGAGCAGTACTTC. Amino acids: CASSVGLADVYEQYF. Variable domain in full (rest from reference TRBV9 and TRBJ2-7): DSGVTQTPKHLITATGQRVTLRCSPRSGDLSVYWYQQSLDQGLQFLIQYYNGEERAKGNILERFSAQQFPDLHSELNLSSLELGDSALYFCASSVGLADVYEQYFGPGTRLTVT.